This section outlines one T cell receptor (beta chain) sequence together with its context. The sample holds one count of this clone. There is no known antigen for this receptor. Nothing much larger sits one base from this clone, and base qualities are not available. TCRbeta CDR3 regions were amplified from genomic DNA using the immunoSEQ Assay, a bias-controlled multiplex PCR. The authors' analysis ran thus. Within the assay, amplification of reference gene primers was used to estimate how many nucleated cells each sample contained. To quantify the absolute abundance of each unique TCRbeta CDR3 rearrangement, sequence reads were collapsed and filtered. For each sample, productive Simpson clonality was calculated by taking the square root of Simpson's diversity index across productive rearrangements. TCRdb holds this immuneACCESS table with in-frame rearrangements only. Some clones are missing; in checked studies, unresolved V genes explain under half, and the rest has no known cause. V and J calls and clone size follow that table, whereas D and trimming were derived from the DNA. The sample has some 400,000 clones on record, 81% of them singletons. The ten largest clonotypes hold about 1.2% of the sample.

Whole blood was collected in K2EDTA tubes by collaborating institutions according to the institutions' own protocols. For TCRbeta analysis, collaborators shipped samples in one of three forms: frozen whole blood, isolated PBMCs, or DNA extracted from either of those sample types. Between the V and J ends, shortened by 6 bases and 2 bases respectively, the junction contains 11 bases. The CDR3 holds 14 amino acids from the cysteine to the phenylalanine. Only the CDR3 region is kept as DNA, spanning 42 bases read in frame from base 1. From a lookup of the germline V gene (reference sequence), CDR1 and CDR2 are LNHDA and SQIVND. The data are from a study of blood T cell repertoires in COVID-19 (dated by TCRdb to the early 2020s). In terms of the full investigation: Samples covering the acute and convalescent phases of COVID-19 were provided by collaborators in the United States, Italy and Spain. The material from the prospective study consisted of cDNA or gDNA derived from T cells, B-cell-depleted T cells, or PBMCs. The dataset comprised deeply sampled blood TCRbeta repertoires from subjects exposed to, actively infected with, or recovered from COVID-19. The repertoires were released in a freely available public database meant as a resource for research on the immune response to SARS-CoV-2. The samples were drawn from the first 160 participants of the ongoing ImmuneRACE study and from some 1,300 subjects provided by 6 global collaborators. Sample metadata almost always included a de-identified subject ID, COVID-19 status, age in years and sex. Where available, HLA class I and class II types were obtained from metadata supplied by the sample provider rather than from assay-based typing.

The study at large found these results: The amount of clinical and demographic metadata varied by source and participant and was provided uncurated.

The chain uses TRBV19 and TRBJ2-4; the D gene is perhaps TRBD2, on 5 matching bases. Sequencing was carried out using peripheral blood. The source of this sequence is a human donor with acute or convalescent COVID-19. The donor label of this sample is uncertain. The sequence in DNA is TGTGCCAGTAGCAGCCAGACTACCAAAAACATTCAGTACTTC. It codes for CASSSQTTKNIQYF.